Sequencing of this TCR beta chain was carried out in a study of T cell responses to AZD1222 COVID-19 vaccine. Study-level results: Donors skewed white British and female; clonal diversity was possibly underestimated. Elevations in Spike-specific TCR breadth and depth followed administration of two AZD1222 doses. At study baseline, merely six AZD1222 recipients were seropositive.

V was pared by 3 bases and J by 2 bases, with 9 bases between. This CDR3 contains 14 residues. Germline lookup yields CDR1 KGHDR and CDR2 SFDVKD. Sequencing was performed with immunoSEQ multiplex PCR; in TCRdb, only in-frame clones are kept and a portion is missing. The data contain about 150,000 clones, 90% to 95% of them singletons. A word on this clone: No antigen is known for it.

Material: peripheral blood, obtained on day 0 of AZD1222 vaccination. This receptor was taken from an adult in good health. The rearrangement links TRBV24-1 to TRBJ1-2; no firm D call. The CDR3 sequence: CATSDVTRNYGYTF. Here the CDR3 DNA reads TGTGCCACCAGTGATGTTACAAGGAACTATGGCTACACCTTC.